The rows below give T cell receptor beta chains drawn from one sample of a study of blood T cell repertoires in COVID-19. This table comes from immunoSEQ multiplex PCR, and its TCRdb copy is limited to in-frame clones, with some not included. The table lists roughly 160,000 clones, approximately 81% of them singletons, with about a sixth in the top ten. The sample taken for sequencing was PBMCs or T cells enriched from blood (not recorded which). The origin of the receptors is a man in his 60s who had recovered from COVID-19. Each CDR3 is given with its conserved first and last residue. The D gene is left open where the match is weak. A clone size is listed for some rows: how often the clone was seen (once, few, many), or a class if it is expanded.

>TRBV6-5|-|TRBJ1-1|-
CASSYRGYTEAFF
TGTGCCAGCAGTTACCGGGGTTACACTGAAGCTTTCTTT
>TRBV18|-|TRBJ1-1|-
CASSPGSAGNTEAFF
TGTGCCAGCTCACCAGGGTCGGCAGGAAACACTGAAGCTTTCTTT
>TRBV5-4|-|TRBJ2-2|-
CASSLPGTPGGELFF
TGTGCCAGCAGCTTGCCCGGGACTCCCGGCGGGGAGCTGTTTTTT
>TRBV7-9|-|TRBJ2-1|-
CASSRGQSYNEQFF
TGTGCCAGCAGCCGAGGACAGTCCTACAATGAGCAGTTCTTC
>TRBV7-3|few|TRBJ2-5|-
CASSFGGIGETQYF
TGTGCCAGCAGCTTCGGGGGTATAGGGGAGACCCAGTACTTC
>TRBV11-3|-|TRBJ2-2|-
CASSPRRGQGGELFF
TGTGCCAGCAGCCCGAGGAGGGGGCAAGGCGGGGAGCTGTTTTTT
>TRBV6-5|few|TRBJ1-5|-
CASMSKTANQPQHF
TGTGCCAGCATGTCGAAGACAGCAAATCAGCCCCAGCATTTT
>TRBV28|-|TRBJ2-5|-
CASSLSPREETQYF
TGTGCCAGCAGTTTATCTCCCAGGGAAGAGACCCAGTACTTC
>TRBV10-3|-|TRBJ1-4|-
CAISEFGGAQEKLFF
TGTGCCATCAGTGAGTTCGGAGGGGCGCAGGAAAAACTGTTTTTT
>TRBV9|-|TRBJ2-1|-
CASSTTGGGEQFF
TGTGCCAGCAGCACTACAGGGGGGGGTGAGCAGTTCTTC
>TRBV4-1|-|TRBJ1-2|-
CASSQVLTVEGYGYTF
TGCGCCAGCAGCCAGGTACTCACCGTGGAGGGGTATGGCTACACCTTC
>TRBV7-2|-|TRBJ1-1|-
CASIRGIMNTEAFF
TGTGCCAGCATCAGGGGAATCATGAACACTGAAGCTTTCTTT
>TRBV24-1|few|TRBJ1-2|-
CATSDRVFGYTF
TGTGCCACCAGTGATCGGGTATTTGGCTACACCTTC
>TRBV5-1|-|TRBJ1-6|TRBD1
CASSHATGGDSPLHF
TGCGCCAGCAGCCACGCAACAGGGGGAGATTCACCCCTCCACTTT
>TRBV6-1|-|TRBJ2-3|-
CASSEWAGSTDTQYF
TGTGCCAGCAGTGAATGGGCAGGGAGCACAGATACGCAGTATTTT
>TRBV29-1|once|TRBJ2-1|-
CSVVSGGPSGEQFF
TGCAGCGTTGTCTCCGGGGGGCCCTCTGGCGAGCAGTTCTTC
>TRBV19|-|TRBJ1-4|TRBD1
CASSIATGVEKLFF
TGTGCCAGTAGTATCGCGACAGGGGTCGAAAAACTGTTTTTT
>TRBV6-1|few|TRBJ2-5|-
CASSEALQVGSRETQYF
TGTGCCAGCAGTGAAGCGTTACAGGTCGGGAGCCGAGAGACCCAGTACTTC